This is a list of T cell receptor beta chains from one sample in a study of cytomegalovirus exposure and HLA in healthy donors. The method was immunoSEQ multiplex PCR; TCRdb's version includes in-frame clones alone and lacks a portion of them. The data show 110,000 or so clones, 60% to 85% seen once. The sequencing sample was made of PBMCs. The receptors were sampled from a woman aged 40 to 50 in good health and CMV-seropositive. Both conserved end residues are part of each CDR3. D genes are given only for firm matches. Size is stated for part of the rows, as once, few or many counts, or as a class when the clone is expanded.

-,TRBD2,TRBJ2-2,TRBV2,TGTGCCAGCAGTCAACTAGCGGGCCTAGATGTTGGGGAGCTGTTTTTT,CASSQLAGLDVGELFF
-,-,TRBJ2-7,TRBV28,TGTGCCAGCACCCTTAGCCCGACCCTTATGGGCGAGCAGTACTTC,CASTLSPTLMGEQYF
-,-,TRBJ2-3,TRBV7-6,TGTGCCAGCAGCTTATTTCAAGATACGCAGTATTTT,CASSLFQDTQYF
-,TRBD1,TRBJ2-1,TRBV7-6,TGTGCCAGCAGCTTACAGCGGGACAGGGCCTACAATGAGCAGTTCTTC,CASSLQRDRAYNEQFF
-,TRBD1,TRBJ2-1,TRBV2,TGTGCCACCGGGACAGGGGCCTACAATGAGCAGTTCTTC,CATGTGAYNEQFF
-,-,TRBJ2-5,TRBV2,TGTGCCAGCAGTGTACCGGTCGAACAAGAGACCCAGTACTTC,CASSVPVEQETQYF
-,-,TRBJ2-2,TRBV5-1,TGCGCCAGCAGCTTACTAACTAACACCGGGGAGCTGTTTTTT,CASSLLTNTGELFF
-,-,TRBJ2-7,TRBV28,TGTGCCAGCAGTTTCGTGACGACGGGGAGCGGGCAGTACTTC,CASSFVTTGSGQYF
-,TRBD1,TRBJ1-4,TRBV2,TGTGCCAGCAGGGAAACAGGGGGCGAGGAAAAACTGTTTTTT,CASRETGGEEKLFF
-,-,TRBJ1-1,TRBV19,TGTGCCAGTCAAGACTTACTACCTATGAACACTGAAGCTTTCTTT,CASQDLLPMNTEAFF
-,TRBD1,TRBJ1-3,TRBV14,TGTGCCAGCAGCCAAGAGGGACAGGGGCTTCGTTCTGGAAACACCATATATTTT,CASSQEGQGLRSGNTIYF
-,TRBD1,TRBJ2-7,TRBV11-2,TGTGCCAGCAGCTTAGAAGGGACAGGGAGCTCCTACGAGCAGTACTTC,CASSLEGTGSSYEQYF
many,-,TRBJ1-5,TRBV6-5,TGTGCCAGCCCCCTCGTTGATACGGGCAATCAGCCCCAGCATTTT,CASPLVDTGNQPQHF
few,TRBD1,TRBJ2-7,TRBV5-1,TGCGCCAGCAGCTTGCTTCAGGGGGCGGGCGAGCAGTACTTC,CASSLLQGAGEQYF
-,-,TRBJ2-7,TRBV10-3,TGTGCCATCAGTGAAACGGCTAGCTCCTACGAGCAGTACTTC,CAISETASSYEQYF
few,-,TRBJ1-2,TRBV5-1,TGCGCCAGCAGCTTAGGGCCAGGTCCCTCGGGGTGGTACACCTTC,CASSLGPGPSGWYTF
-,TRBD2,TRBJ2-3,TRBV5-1,TGCGCCAGCAGCGGGGGTCGGGGGGGCCTAGTCGCAGATACGCAGTATTTT,CASSGGRGGLVADTQYF
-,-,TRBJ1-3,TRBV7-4,TGTGCCAGCAGCCCGGCAGGCTTCTCTGGAAACACCATATATTTT,CASSPAGFSGNTIYF
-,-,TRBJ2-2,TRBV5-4,TGTGCCAGCAGCTTGGAAGAGGGAAGCACCGGGGAGCTGTTTTTT,CASSLEEGSTGELFF
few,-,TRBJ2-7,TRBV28,TGTGCCAGCAGTTTAAGTGGGGCCCGTAAGTACGAGCAGTACTTC,CASSLSGARKYEQYF
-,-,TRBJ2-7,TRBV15,TGTGCCACCAGCAGAGGTCGGGACTACGAGCAGTACTTC,CATSRGRDYEQYF
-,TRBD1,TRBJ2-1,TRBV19,TGTGCCAGTAGGGGGACAGGGATCCCTTACAATGAGCAGTTCTTC,CASRGTGIPYNEQFF
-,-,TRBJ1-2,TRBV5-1,TGCGCCAGCAGCTTGGGACAGGCTAACTATGGCTACACCTTC,CASSLGQANYGYTF
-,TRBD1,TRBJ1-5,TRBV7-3,TGTGCCAGCAGATATCTGGGGACAGAGGGCAATCAGCCCCAGCATTTT,CASRYLGTEGNQPQHF
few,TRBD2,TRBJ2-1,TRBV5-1,TGCGCCAGCAGCGAAGGGACTAGCGGACATGATGAGCAGTTCTTC,CASSEGTSGHDEQFF
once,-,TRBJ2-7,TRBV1,TGCACCAGCAGCAGAGCGAGCGGGCCTACCTACGAGCAGTACTTC,CTSSRASGPTYEQYF
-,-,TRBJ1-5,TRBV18,TGTGCCAGCTCACCACCTCCGGGGGGCAGGGCTCAGCCCCAGCATTTT,CASSPPPGGRAQPQHF
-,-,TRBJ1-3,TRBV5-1,TGCGCCAGCAGCTTGGGCTGGGAGACGGGAAACACCATATATTTT,CASSLGWETGNTIYF
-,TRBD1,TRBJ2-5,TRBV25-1,TGTGCCAGCAGTGAGGGGACAGGGGAAGAGACCCAGTACTTC,CASSEGTGEETQYF
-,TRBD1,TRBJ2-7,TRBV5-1,TGCGCCAGCAGCATACAGGGGCCCGTGGACGAGCAGTACTTC,CASSIQGPVDEQYF
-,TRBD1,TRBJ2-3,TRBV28,TGTGCCAGCAGTTTTGGACAGGACACAGATACGCAGTATTTT,CASSFGQDTDTQYF
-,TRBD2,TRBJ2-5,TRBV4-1,TGCGCCAGCAGCCAGAGTAGCGGGAGGGTAGACCAAGAGACCCAGTACTTC,CASSQSSGRVDQETQYF
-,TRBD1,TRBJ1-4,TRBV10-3,TGTGCCATCAGTGACGACAAGCCGGGACAGGGAACTAATGAAAAACTGTTTTTT,CAISDDKPGQGTNEKLFF
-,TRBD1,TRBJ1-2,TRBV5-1,TGCGCCAGCAGCTTGGGACAGGGGAGCTACACCTTC,CASSLGQGSYTF
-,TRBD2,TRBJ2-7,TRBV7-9,TGTGCCAGCAGCAAAGGGGGGACTAGCGGGTACGAGCAGTACTTC,CASSKGGTSGYEQYF
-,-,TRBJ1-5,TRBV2,TGTGCCACCGGCGCAGGGGACAATCAGCCCCAGCATTTT,CATGAGDNQPQHF
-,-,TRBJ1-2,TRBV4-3,TGCGCCAGCAGCCAAGGGATTAGGGGTAACTATGGCTACACCTTC,CASSQGIRGNYGYTF
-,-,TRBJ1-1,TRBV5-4,TGTGCCAGCAGCTACCAGGGGTACACTGAAGCTTTCTTT,CASSYQGYTEAFF
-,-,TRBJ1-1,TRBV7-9,TGTGCCAGCAGCTTAAAGGGGCTTGCGAACACTGAAGCTTTCTTT,CASSLKGLANTEAFF
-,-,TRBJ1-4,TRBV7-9,TGTGCCAGCAGCTTATCACTTGGAACTAATGAAAAACTGTTTTTT,CASSLSLGTNEKLFF
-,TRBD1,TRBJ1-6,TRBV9,TGTGCCAGCAGGTTGGGACAGGGAAGTTCACCCCTCCACTTT,CASRLGQGSSPLHF
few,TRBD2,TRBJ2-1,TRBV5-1,TGCGCCAGCAGCCTCTCGGGACTAGCGGGAGGAAACGTGGGAATGGGGGAGCAGTTCTTC,CASSLSGLAGGNVGMGEQFF
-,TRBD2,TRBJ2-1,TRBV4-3,TGCGCCAGCAGCCCCGTTCCCAGCGGGGGGTCCTACAATGAGCAGTTCTTC,CASSPVPSGGSYNEQFF
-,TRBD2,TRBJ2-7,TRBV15,TGTGCCACCAGTCGCGGGAGTTTTCCGAAGCAGTACTTC,CATSRGSFPKQYF
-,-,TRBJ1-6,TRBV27,TGTGCCAGCAGTTTACGGGGGGCCACCTATAATTCACCCCTCCACTTT,CASSLRGATYNSPLHF
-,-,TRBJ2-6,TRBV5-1,TGCGCCAGTGAACAGGGCTCTGGGGCCAACGTCCTGACTTTC,CASEQGSGANVLTF
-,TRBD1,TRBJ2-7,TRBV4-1,TGCGCCAGCAGCCGCTTGGACAGGGGCGACTACGAGCAGTACTTC,CASSRLDRGDYEQYF
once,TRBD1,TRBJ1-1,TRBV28,TGTGCCAGCAGTAGAACCGGGACAGACGGCGAAGCTTTCTTT,CASSRTGTDGEAFF
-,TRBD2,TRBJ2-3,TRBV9,TGTGCCAGCAGCGTAAGCGGGGGGGCAATAGATACGCAGTATTTT,CASSVSGGAIDTQYF
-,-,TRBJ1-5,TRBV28,TGTGCCAGCATCGATGTAACTCGTAATCAGCCCCAGCATTTT,CASIDVTRNQPQHF
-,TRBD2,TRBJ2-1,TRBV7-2,TGTGCCGCGAGCGCAGCTAGCGGGGGATACAATGAGCAGTTCTTC,CAASAASGGYNEQFF
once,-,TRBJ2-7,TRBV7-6,TGTGCCAGCACCCCCCCGGGGAGTAGCCGCCACGAGCAGTACTTC,CASTPPGSSRHEQYF
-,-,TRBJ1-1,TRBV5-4,TGTGCCAGCAGCTTCCCCTTGAACACTGAAGCTTTCTTT,CASSFPLNTEAFF
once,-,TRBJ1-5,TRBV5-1,TGCGCCAGCAGCTTGGGGTTGAGGCGGGGTGGTCAGCCCCAGCATTTT,CASSLGLRRGGQPQHF
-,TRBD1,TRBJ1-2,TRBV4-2,TGTGCCAGCAGCCAAGATGAATACAGGGGGGTGGGTGGCTACACCTTC,CASSQDEYRGVGGYTF
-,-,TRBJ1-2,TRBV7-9,TGTGCCAGCAGCTTACGGGGGTGGTATGACACCTTC,CASSLRGWYDTF
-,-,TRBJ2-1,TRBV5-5,TGTGCCAGCAGCCACCCCCTCGCCGGCAGGGGGGCCTACAATGAGCAGTTCTTC,CASSHPLAGRGAYNEQFF
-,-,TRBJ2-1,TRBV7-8,TGTGCCAGCAGCTTAGCCGGGACTGTCATATACAATGAGCAGTTCTTC,CASSLAGTVIYNEQFF
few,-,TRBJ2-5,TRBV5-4,TGTGCCAGCAGCTTGGGACAGAAAGAGACCCAGTACTTC,CASSLGQKETQYF